This entry lists 29 T cell receptor beta chains sequenced from one sample in a study of graft-versus-host responses after intestinal transplantation. These receptors lack a known antigen. Profiled with immunoSEQ multiplex PCR; TCRdb holds only in-frame clones, not every one. Seen here are tens of thousands of clones, about 91% observed once, and the top ten hold roughly 0.5%. The sequencing here drew on unstimulated CD8+ T cells sorted from spleen or lymph node cells, taken before intestinal transplant. The receptors come from a human donor who received an intestinal transplant.

The CDR3 DNA is TGTGCCAGCGGCCTAAGGGAGGATCAGCCCCAGCATTTT. It specifies CASGLREDQPQHF. The chain joins TRBV21-1 to TRBJ1-5. TRBV21-1 is listed as a pseudogene. This CDR3 is 13 amino acids long.

DNA of the CDR3: TGTGCCAGTAGTGCCCACAGGGGTGCCTACGAGCAGTACTTC. Residues: CASSAHRGAYEQYF. The chain joins TRBV19 to TRBJ2-7; 7 bases match TRBD1. Germline CDR1 LNHDA, CDR2 SQIVND (reference sequence). CDR3 length equals 14 residues. The junction had 6 bases not matched to a gene; V was cut back by 5 bases and J by 2 bases.

The rearrangement joins TRBV5-4 to TRBJ2-7; 7 bases fit TRBD1. The germline gives CDR1 SGHNT, CDR2 YYREEE (reference sequence). The CDR3 runs to 14 residues. V shed 0 bases, J shed 2 bases, and the junction held 2 bases outside the gene matches. The CDR3 loop is CASSLAGTAYEQYF. The CDR3 region has the DNA TGTGCCAGCAGCTTGGCCGGGACAGCCTACGAGCAGTACTTC.

CDR3 sequence: CASRRTGGEQFF. The CDR3 DNA follows: TGTGCCAGCAGACGCACAGGGGGAGAGCAGTTCTTC. The chain links TRBV27 to TRBJ2-1, with 8 bases matching TRBD1. This CDR3 is 12 amino acids long. Germline V lookup: CDR1 MNHEY, CDR2 SMNVEV (reference sequence). Trimming removed 6 bases from V and 10 bases from J; junction bases left unmatched: 5.

The chain has TRBV9 and TRBJ2-6; tentative D call: TRBD2 (6 bases). The CDR3 sequence is 14 residues long. V was clipped by 3 bases and J by 2 bases, with 6 bases between them. Looked up from germline, CDR1 is SGDLS and CDR2 is YYNGEE. The CDR3 region has the DNA TGTGCCAGCAGCGGACTAGCTGGGGCCAACGTCCTGACTTTC. This sequence encodes CASSGLAGANVLTF.

The J gene is TRBJ2-2, the V gene TRBV15; maybe TRBD1 (6 bases). Trimming stripped 2 bases from V and 0 bases from J, with 16 bases between. CDR3 length equals 18 residues. Germline V gives CDR1 LNHNV, CDR2 YYDKDF (reference sequence). Written as DNA, the CDR3 is TGTGCCACCAGCAGACCTAGGACAGCCCCCGCGAACACCGGGGAGCTGTTTTTT. Its protein product is CATSRPRTAPANTGELFF.

V gene TRBV19 combines with J gene TRBJ2-1; D might be TRBD2 (6 bases). V lost 3 bases and J lost 2, with 11 bases in between. The germline CDR1 and CDR2 sequences are LNHDA and SQIVND (reference sequence). The CDR3 runs 15 residues. The CDR3 is CASSMEGGPYNEQFF. The CDR3 bases are TGTGCCAGTAGTATGGAGGGAGGCCCCTACAATGAGCAGTTCTTC.

The chain recombines TRBV4-1 with TRBJ2-7, with 8 bases fitting TRBD1. Trimming took 1 base from V and 3 from J; bases not matched to a gene: 5. The CDR3 consists of 15 residues. The germline V gene encodes CDR1 MGHRA and CDR2 YSYEKL. CDR3 in DNA: TGCGCCAGCAGCCAAGGGGACAGGAGCCTCTACGAGCAGTACTTC. It encodes CASSQGDRSLYEQYF.

A word on this clone: Other nucleotide sequences from this sample produce the same CDR3. This chain links TRBV4-3 with TRBJ2-5; 8 bases agree with TRBD2. This CDR3 contains 19 residues. CDR1 is LGHNA, CDR2 YSLEER, per germline. V shed 0 bases, J shed 4 bases, and the junction held 16 bases outside the gene matches. CDR3 sequence: CASSQDLASGLTGGETQYF. Here the CDR3 DNA reads TGCGCCAGCAGCCAAGATCTGGCTAGCGGGCTTACGGGAGGAGAGACCCAGTACTTC.

This sequence joins TRBV4-3 and TRBJ2-7; unclear D gene. The CDR3 covers 15 residues. Trimming cost V 0 bases and J 0 bases, with 9 bases left between them. Germline-derived CDR1 and CDR2 are LGHNA and YSLEER. The CDR3 nucleotides read TGCGCCAGCAGCCAAGAACGCGGCAGCTCCTACGAGCAGTACTTC. It codes for CASSQERGSSYEQYF.

The genes are TRBV28 and TRBJ1-2; 8 nucleotides match TRBD1. With V trimmed by 5 bases and J by 4 bases, 12 bases remained unmatched. Germline V gene sequence: CDR1 MDHEN, CDR2 SYDVKM. This CDR3 has 16 residues. The CDR3 DNA follows: TGTGCCAGCAGTGATACAGGGGGTGCTCTCGGCTATGGCTACACCTTC. Translation: CASSDTGGALGYGYTF.

The chain links TRBV7-3 to TRBJ2-1; 11 bases fit TRBD1. J gave up 5 bases and V 0 bases, and 9 bases lay outside the gene matches. The CDR3 extends over 18 amino acids. Germline values: CDR1 SGHTA, CDR2 FQGTGA. The CDR3 reads CASSLTGRDRGLHNEQFF. The CDR3 DNA follows: TGTGCCAGCAGCTTAACTGGAAGGGACAGGGGGTTGCACAATGAGCAGTTCTTC.

The J gene is TRBJ2-5, the V gene TRBV2; 7 positions agree with TRBD1. The CDR3 covers 13 residues. The J segment lost 4 bases and the V segment lost 6 bases, leaving 5 bases of the junction unmatched. Germline CDR1 SNHLY, CDR2 FYNNEI. This chain's CDR3 is CASREQGTETQYF. The CDR3 DNA sequence: TGTGCCAGCAGAGAACAGGGGACAGAGACCCAGTACTTC. Based on the CDR3 plus reference TRBV2 and TRBJ2-5, the full variable domain is EPEVTQTPSHQVTQMGQEVILRCVPISNHLYFYWYRQILGQKVEFLVSFYNNEISEKSEIFDDQFSVERPDGSNFTLKIRSTKLEDSAMYFCASREQGTETQYFGPGTRLLVL.

This clone was observed a few times. The CDR3 loop is CASSLEGGAYGYTF. DNA for the CDR3: TGTGCCAGCAGCTTGGAAGGGGGCGCGTATGGCTACACCTTC. The chain links TRBV5-4 to TRBJ1-2; TRBD1 aligns across 7 bases. CDR1 and CDR2 from the germline V gene are SGHNT and YYREEE (reference sequence). The CDR3 runs to 14 residues. V shed 0 bases, J shed 5 bases, and the junction held 4 bases outside the gene matches.

The chain has TRBV4-1 and TRBJ1-2; tentatively, D is TRBD1 (6 bases). The V end lost 3 bases, the J end lost 4 bases, and 18 bases lay between the germline ends. The CDR3 loop spans 16 amino acids. Germline CDR1 reads MGHRA; CDR2 reads YSYEKL. The DNA for the CDR3 is TGCGCCAGCAGCCAGGCATACCCTGGACAGACCTATGGCTACACCTTC. Amino acid sequence: CASSQAYPGQTYGYTF.

This clone has more than one count but fewer than ten. This chain uses TRBV6-5 with TRBJ1-4; no definite D call. The CDR3 contains 14 residues. CDR1 MNHEY and CDR2 SVGAGI come from the germline V gene. The V end lost 7 bases, the J end lost 8 bases, and 17 bases lay between the germline ends. The CDR3 sequence: CASTPGPRGEKLFF. The CDR3 DNA reads TGTGCCAGCACCCCTGGGCCCCGTGGGGAAAAACTGTTTTTT.

J is TRBJ2-5 and V is TRBV6-5; D ambiguous. The length of the CDR3 is 15 residues. Germline V gene lookup returns CDR1 MNHEY and CDR2 SVGAGI. V was shortened by 5 bases and J by 1 base, with 14 bases between the two germline ends. The CDR3 reads CASSPDTFSQETQYF. In DNA, the CDR3 is TGTGCCAGCAGTCCTGACACCTTCTCCCAAGAGACCCAGTACTTC.

The chain links TRBV7-9 to TRBJ1-2; TRBD1 might be the D (6 bases). This CDR3 has 14 amino acids. From germline, CDR1 is SEHNR and CDR2 FQNEAQ (reference sequence). V was pared by 5 bases and J by 2 bases, with 12 bases between. The CDR3 DNA follows: TGTGCCAGCAGCCCGCCCGACAGGAACTATGGCTACACCTTC. This sequence encodes CASSPPDRNYGYTF.

This clone was recorded once. Here the CDR3 reads CASSLVSGLSTGELFF. DNA for the CDR3: TGCGCCAGCAGCTTGGTATCAGGGTTGAGCACCGGGGAGCTGTTTTTT. V and J are TRBV5-1 and TRBJ2-2; maybe TRBD1 (5 bases). The CDR3 totals 16 residues. V lost 0 bases and J 4 bases, leaving 13 bases between the germline ends. The germline CDR1 and CDR2 sequences are SGHRS and YFSETQ.

This chain connects TRBV6-6 to TRBJ1-2; D is ambiguous. This CDR3 has 15 amino acids. Germline V gene data show CDR1 as MNHNY and CDR2 as SVGAGI (reference sequence). Trimming shortened V by 0 bases and J by 8 bases, and 16 bases separated the two germline ends. The CDR3 region is CASSYSEAVGSGYTF. The CDR3 DNA follows: TGTGCCAGCAGTTACTCGGAGGCGGTGGGCTCCGGCTACACCTTC.

This chain links TRBV7-8 with TRBJ2-7; TRBD1 matches at 8 bases. CDR1 SGHVS and CDR2 FQNEAQ come from the germline V gene. This CDR3 has 13 amino acids. Germline trimming cut 4 bases from V and 9 bases from J; bases unmatched to any gene: 8. Here the CDR3 DNA reads TGTGCCAGCAGCTCAGAACGGACAGGGCGGCAGTACTTC. This codes for CASSSERTGRQYF.

The table lists this clone with a count of one. The chain joins TRBV7-2 to TRBJ2-7, with TRBD2 identical over 8 bases. Germline loops: CDR1 SGHTA, CDR2 FQGNSA. This CDR3 is 14 amino acids long. V lost 5 bases to trimming and J lost 4 bases; unmatched junction nucleotides: 7. The DNA of the CDR3 is TGTGCCAGCAGCGCAGGGACTAGTATTTACGAGCAGTACTTC. Protein: CASSAGTSIYEQYF.

The genes are TRBV9 and TRBJ1-6; D is uncertain. Germline CDR1 and CDR2: SGDLS and YYNGEE. V lost 0 bases to trimming and J lost 9 bases, with 7 bases between them. The CDR3 consists of 13 residues. CDR3 sequence reads: CASSVGLASPLHF. The DNA of the CDR3 is TGTGCCAGCAGCGTAGGCTTGGCTTCACCCCTCCACTTT.

V and J are TRBV7-9 and TRBJ1-1; TRBD1 matches at 7 bases. The junction had 16 bases not matched to a gene; V was cut back by 2 bases and J by 7 bases. Germline assignment: CDR1 SEHNR and CDR2 FQNEAQ (reference sequence). The CDR3 totals 17 residues. CDR3 nucleotides: TGTGCCAGCAGCTTAAGTAGCTCTCGGGACAGCAGAGATGAAGCTTTCTTT. Its protein is CASSLSSSRDSRDEAFF.

This sequence joins TRBV19 and TRBJ1-1; TRBD1 aligns across 8 bases. V shed 1 base, J shed 5 bases, and the junction held 3 bases outside the gene matches. CDR1 is LNHDA and CDR2 is SQIVND in the germline V gene (reference sequence). The CDR3 is 14 residues long. In DNA form, the CDR3 reads TGTGCCAGTAGTATAGGACGGGACAGGACTGAAGCTTTCTTT. Its translation is CASSIGRDRTEAFF.

The V gene is TRBV25-1, the J gene TRBJ2-1; possible D gene TRBD2, 6 bases. The germline gives CDR1 MGHDK, CDR2 SYGVNS. This CDR3 has 13 amino acids. V lost 8 bases and J lost 10, with 18 bases in between. The CDR3 region has the DNA TGTGCCAGCTCCCCGGGGGTACGGGGCGAGCAGTTCTTC. Translating gives CASSPGVRGEQFF.

The V gene is TRBV4-1, the J gene TRBJ2-2, with 7 bases fitting TRBD1. The CDR3 is made up of 14 amino acids. Germline loops: CDR1 MGHRA, CDR2 YSYEKL. V dropped 6 bases and J dropped 5; count of bases not matched to a gene: 6. The CDR3 spells CASSTGVRTGELFF. The CDR3 DNA sequence: TGCGCCAGCAGTACAGGGGTGAGGACCGGGGAGCTGTTTTTT.

With respect to this clone: The sample carries other DNA sequences with the same CDR3. The CDR3: CASRERGHTDTQYF. For the CDR3, the DNA is TGTGCCAGCAGAGAGCGGGGTCACACAGATACGCAGTATTTT. The genes are TRBV6-5 and TRBJ2-3, with 7 bases identical to TRBD2. The junction had 5 bases not matched to a gene; V was cut back by 6 bases and J by 2 bases. Germline V gene sequence: CDR1 MNHEY, CDR2 SVGAGI. This CDR3 region has 14 residues.

This clone was recorded once. The V gene is TRBV6-5, the J gene TRBJ2-7, with D uncertain. The CDR3 is 14 residues long. CDR1 is MNHEY and CDR2 is SVGAGI in the germline V gene. The V end was cut by 4 bases, the J end by 2 bases, with 12 bases between. The CDR3 DNA sequence: TGTGCCAGCAGTTCGAACCTTGGAGCCTACGAGCAGTACTTC. Protein product: CASSSNLGAYEQYF.